This T cell receptor (beta chain) emerged from a study of blood T cell repertoires in COVID-19 (TCRdb year 2020). About the investigation overall: Samples covering the acute and convalescent phases of COVID-19 were provided by collaborators in the United States, Italy and Spain. The material from the prospective study consisted of cDNA or gDNA derived from T cells, B-cell-depleted T cells, or PBMCs. Subjects who had been exposed to COVID-19, were actively infected with it, or had recovered from it provided the deeply sampled blood TCRbeta repertoires that made up the dataset. The repertoires were released in a freely available public database intended as a resource for research on the immune response to SARS-CoV-2. The samples were drawn from the first 160 participants of the ongoing ImmuneRACE study and from more than 1,000 subjects provided by 6 global collaborators. A de-identified subject ID, COVID-19 status, age in years and sex were almost always included in the sample metadata. Where HLA class I and class II types were available, the types were taken from metadata supplied by the sample provider, not from assay-based typing.

Whole blood was collected in K2EDTA tubes by collaborating institutions according to the institutions' own protocols. Collaborator samples were shipped for TCRbeta analysis as frozen whole blood, isolated PBMCs, or DNA extracted from either sample type. Paper-wide results and their limitations: The amount of clinical and demographic metadata varied by source and participant and was provided uncurated.

From the cysteine up to the phenylalanine, the CDR3 has a length of 16 residues. Only the CDR3 portion is preserved as DNA: 48 bases, with reading frame beginning at the first base. Trimming takes 4 bases off V and 7 bases off J; junction bases not matched to a gene: 11. The germline V gene sets CDR1 to KGHDR and CDR2 to SFDVKD. With respect to this clone: It lacks a known antigen. Within one base of it there is no much larger clone, and no base qualities were kept.

The immunoSEQ Assay, a bias-controlled multiplex PCR, was used to amplify TCRbeta CDR3 regions from genomic DNA. For the original study's pipeline: The number of nucleated cells in each sample was estimated by amplification of reference gene primers within the assay. To quantify the absolute abundance of each unique TCRbeta CDR3 rearrangement, sequence reads were collapsed and filtered. For each sample, productive Simpson clonality was calculated by taking the square root of Simpson's diversity index across productive rearrangements. As stored in TCRdb, this immuneACCESS dataset retains in-frame rearrangements with V and J assigned. A fraction of the clones does not appear; measured against another copy, unresolved V genes explain less than half of the discrepancy, and the remainder lacks a known reason. V, J and clone size reflect that table, while D and trimming were determined from the DNA. A total of over 150,000 clones appear in this sample, about 79% of them only once. Approximately 27% of the sample comes from the top ten.

The chain joins TRBV24-1 to TRBJ1-5, and 8 junctional nucleotides match TRBD1. This sequence was found in a woman aged 70-85 years with acute or convalescent COVID-19. Sequenced material: peripheral blood. The encoded CDR3 is CATSDRGQGGGQPQHF. The sequence in DNA is TGTGCCACCAGTGACCGAGGACAGGGAGGCGGGCAGCCCCAGCATTTT.